Below, 27 T cell receptor beta chains from the same sample are listed, as sequenced in a study of T cells after yellow fever vaccination. In TCRdb, the 5' RACE reads were re-called with MiXCR into one record per CDR3 protein. The sample includes under 600,000 distinct CDR3 sequences, less than 25% seen only once; the top ten take 16%. The input for sequencing was PBMCs, taken 20 to 25 days after the first yellow fever vaccination. These receptors all stem from a man in his late teens or twenties who received the YFV17D yellow fever vaccine.

This clonotype was detected only a few times. The chain employs TRBV5-1 and TRBJ2-2; 8 positions agree with TRBD1. This CDR3 has 16 amino acids. The germline V gene has CDR1 SGHRS and CDR2 YFSETQ. After removal of 3 bases from V and 0 bases from J, the junction contained 4 bases not matched to a gene. CDR3 residues: CASSSRTGTNTGELFF. The CDR3 DNA follows: TGCGCCAGCAGCTCCCGGACAGGGACGAACACCGGGGAGCTGTTTTTT.

This clonotype has a handful of counts. This sequence joins TRBV4-1 and TRBJ2-5, with D possibly matching TRBD1 (6 bases). The length of the CDR3 is 15 residues. Germline V lookup: CDR1 MGHRA, CDR2 YSYEKL. V was clipped by 4 bases and J by 2 bases, with 14 bases between them. CDR3 amino acids: CASSLGQLVQETQYF. The CDR3, as DNA: TGCGCCAGCAGCCTAGGACAGCTCGTTCAAGAGACCCAGTACTTC.

This chain joins TRBV7-6 and TRBJ2-3; 7 bases are shared with TRBD1. V dropped 4 bases and J dropped 2; count of bases not matched to a gene: 15. The CDR3 length is 18 residues. Germline V gives CDR1 SGHVS, CDR2 FNYEAQ. CDR3 nucleotide sequence: TGTGCCAGCAGCTCTTTAGGGGGCCCCCGATATCCCACAGATACGCAGTATTTT. This encodes CASSSLGGPRYPTDTQYF.

This clonotype has just a few counts. This rearrangement joins TRBV15 to TRBJ2-6; TRBD2 might be the D (6 bases). The CDR3 is 18 residues long. Germline V gene lookup returns CDR1 LNHNV and CDR2 YYDKDF (reference sequence). Trimming took 1 base from V and 0 from J, leaving 13 bases between them. The CDR3 is CATSRVPGTVSGANVLTF. The CDR3 DNA follows: TGTGCCACCAGCAGAGTTCCAGGGACTGTCTCTGGGGCCAACGTCCTGACTTTC.

The chain joins TRBV7-9 to TRBJ2-4, with D unclear. Germline loops: CDR1 SEHNR, CDR2 FQNEAQ (reference sequence). With 1 base removed from V and 0 bases from J, the gap between germline ends came to 10 bases. This CDR3 has 16 amino acids. DNA of the CDR3: TGTGCCAGCAGCTTAGTGAGTTTAGCAGCCAAAAACATTCAGTACTTC. This encodes CASSLVSLAAKNIQYF.

This clonotype came up a few times. V usage is TRBV4-2 and J usage is TRBJ1-4; D might be TRBD1 (5 bases). The CDR3 is made up of 15 amino acids. Deletions cut 4 bases from V and 5 bases from J, with 14 bases between. Germline lookup yields CDR1 LGHNA and CDR2 YNFKEQ. The CDR3 DNA sequence: TGTGCCAGCAGCCCTTGGGGACGAGGCAATGAAAAACTGTTTTTT. It codes for CASSPWGRGNEKLFF.

The V gene is TRBV24-1, the J gene TRBJ2-3; D unclear. Per germline, CDR1 KGHDR and CDR2 SFDVKD. The CDR3 length is 15 residues. Between the trimmed V and J ends, which lost 1 base and 1 base, there was a span of 8 bases. The CDR3, as DNA: TGTGCCACCAGTGATTTTATGGCGGGCACAGATACGCAGTATTTT. The encoded protein is CATSDFMAGTDTQYF.

V gene TRBV28 combines with J gene TRBJ1-5; D is unclear. Germline V CDR1 and CDR2: MDHEN, SYDVKM. This CDR3 comprises 15 residues. V was trimmed by 5 bases and J by 3 bases, leaving 14 bases between them. This CDR3 reads CASSLNTPDNQPQHF. CDR3 nucleotides: TGTGCCAGCAGTCTTAATACACCGGACAATCAGCCCCAGCATTTT.

The J gene is TRBJ1-6, the V gene TRBV4-1, with unresolved D. CDR3 length equals 18 residues. V gave up 0 bases and J gave up 0 bases, with 12 bases separating them. CDR1 MGHRA and CDR2 YSYEKL come from the germline V gene. CDR3 amino acids: CASSQEASQSSYNSPLHF. CDR3 in DNA: TGCGCCAGCAGCCAAGAGGCATCCCAGAGCTCCTATAATTCACCCCTCCACTTT.

This clonotype was observed a handful of times. The CDR3 loop reads CASSLNGDQETQYF. In nucleotides, the CDR3 is TGTGCCAGCAGCTTGAACGGGGACCAAGAGACCCAGTACTTC. V and J are TRBV7-3 and TRBJ2-5, with D possibly matching TRBD2 (5 bases). The germline V gene has CDR1 SGHTA and CDR2 FQGTGA. The ends were cut back, 3 bases at V and 0 bases at J, with 8 bases in the middle. CDR3 length: 14 residues.

This chain links TRBV9 with TRBJ1-2; tentative D call: TRBD1 (6 bases). Per the germline V gene, CDR1 is SGDLS and CDR2 is YYNGEE. The V and J ends lost 4 bases and 8 bases respectively, with 18 bases between them. The CDR3 has 14 residues. The CDR3: CASSPHTPGEGYTF. Here the CDR3 DNA reads TGTGCCAGCAGCCCTCATACCCCAGGGGAAGGCTACACCTTC.

The chain uses TRBV11-2 and TRBJ2-2, with 7 nucleotides matching TRBD1. Germline CDR1 SGHAT, CDR2 FQNNGV. The CDR3 contains 16 residues. With 3 bases clipped from V and 6 bases from J, the junction kept 10 bases outside the gene matches. As DNA, the CDR3 is TGTGCCAGCAGCTTTCGGGACAGTCCGAGGGCCGGGGAGCTGTTTTTT. As protein: CASSFRDSPRAGELFF.

The chain combines TRBV20-1 with TRBJ1-1; no reliable D call. V shed 1 base and J shed 0 bases, with 3 bases lying between them. Per germline, CDR1 DFQATT and CDR2 SNEGSKA (reference sequence). CDR3 size: 12 residues. The CDR3 sequence is CSARVVNTEAFF. In DNA, the CDR3 is TGCAGTGCTAGAGTTGTGAACACTGAAGCTTTCTTT.

This clonotype was seen only a few times. The rearrangement links TRBV6-6 to TRBJ1-6; D uncertain. CDR1 is MNHNY and CDR2 is SVGAGI in the germline V gene (reference sequence). This CDR3 region has 13 residues. Trimming left V 8 bases short and J 0 bases short, with 5 bases between. Written as DNA, the CDR3 is TGTGCCAGCGAGAGCTCCTATAATTCACCCCTCCACTTT. This codes for CASESSYNSPLHF.

The sample holds many counts of this clonotype. This sequence joins TRBV7-9 and TRBJ1-5; maybe TRBD1 (6 bases). Between the trimmed V and J ends, which lost 5 bases and 10 bases, there was a span of 15 bases. Germline V gene data show CDR1 as SEHNR and CDR2 as FQNEAQ (reference sequence). This CDR3 region has 13 residues. The CDR3 protein is CASSQDSHSPQHF. Written as DNA, the CDR3 is TGTGCCAGCAGCCAGGACAGCCATAGCCCCCAGCATTTT.

Details on this clonotype: Because the CDR3 is missing its conserved closing phenylalanine or tryptophan, this is likely a read error. V is TRBV4-3 and J is TRBJ2-3; D not resolved. The germline V gene has CDR1 LGHNA and CDR2 YSLEER. The CDR3 runs to 13 residues. V was clipped by 0 bases and J by 8 bases, with 9 bases between them. The CDR3 spells CASSQEGFGTQYY. The CDR3 coding sequence is TGCGCCAGCAGCCAAGAGGGGTTTGGTACGCAGTATTAT.

The rearrangement uses TRBV18 and TRBJ2-2; D is perhaps TRBD2 (5 bases). Trimming shortened V by 2 bases and J by 7 bases, and 11 bases separated the two germline ends. This CDR3 is 14 amino acids long. Germline CDR1 reads KGHSH; CDR2 reads LQKENI. The CDR3 bases are TGTGCCAGCTCACCAGAGACTACGGGCGGGGAGCTGTTTTTT. Translated, it gives CASSPETTGGELFF.

The V and J genes are TRBV7-9 and TRBJ2-4; D not resolved. The germline gives CDR1 SEHNR, CDR2 FQNEAQ (reference sequence). The V and J ends lost 2 bases and 0 bases respectively, with 11 bases between them. The CDR3 length is 16 residues. CDR3 loop: CASSLRTDLAKNIQYF. CDR3 bases: TGTGCCAGCAGCTTACGGACGGATCTAGCCAAAAACATTCAGTACTTC. Looking up the rest from reference TRBV7-9 and TRBJ2-4 gives the full variable domain: DTGVSQNPRHKITKRGQNVTFRCDPISEHNRLYWYRQTLGQGPEFLTYFQNEAQLEKSRLLSDRFSAERPKGSFSTLEIQRTEQGDSAMYLCASSLRTDLAKNIQYFGAGTRLSVL.

This clonotype was seen only a few times. The V call is TRBV6-1, the J call TRBJ2-1; no reliable D call. CDR3 length: 14 residues. The germline V and J ends were trimmed by 2 bases and 1 base, with 6 bases remaining between them. Germline V CDR1 and CDR2: MNHNS, SASEGT. The CDR3 here is CASSEKTSYNEQFF. In DNA, the CDR3 is TGTGCCAGCAGTGAAAAGACGTCCTACAATGAGCAGTTCTTC.

This clonotype has ten or more counts. The rearrangement links TRBV21-1 to TRBJ1-2. TRBV21-1 has pseudogene status. The CDR3 contains 12 residues. CDR3: CASGGSFYGYTF. CDR3 sequence (DNA): TGTGCCAGCGGAGGATCTTTCTATGGCTACACCTTC.

Comment on this clonotype: A junction end diverges from the germline sequence, so it may reflect a read error. The chain has TRBV6-5 and TRBJ1-6, with a weak D call TRBD1 (6 bases). CDR3 length: 17 residues. CDR1 is MNHEY, CDR2 SVGAGI, per germline. The CDR3 spells CASSTDRQATFNSPFHF. The CDR3 nucleotides read TGTGCCAGCAGTACCGATCGACAGGCTACTTTTAATTCACCCTTCCACTTT.

This clonotype has just a few counts. The chain is built from TRBV25-1 and TRBJ1-2; possibly TRBD1 for D (5 bases). Per the germline V gene, CDR1 is MGHDK and CDR2 is SYGVNS. CDR3 length: 13 residues. V shed 5 bases and J shed 8 bases, with 15 bases lying between them. DNA for the CDR3: TGTGCCAGCAGTCTGGGCGGCTGGGGGGGCTACACCTTC. The encoded protein is CASSLGGWGGYTF.

There are a few counts of this clonotype. V gene TRBV4-3 combines with J gene TRBJ1-1; TRBD1 matches at 9 bases. The CDR3 runs 19 residues. Germline CDR1 LGHNA, CDR2 YSLEER. The trim removed 7 bases at V and 3 bases at J, leaving 21 bases unmatched. The CDR3 sequence is CASITREGQGVFWDTEAFF. The CDR3 bases are TGCGCCAGCATCACGCGGGAGGGACAGGGTGTTTTTTGGGACACTGAAGCTTTCTTT.

This clonotype has a handful of counts. The chain combines TRBV9 with TRBJ2-5; 8 nucleotides line up with TRBD2. Germline V lookup: CDR1 SGDLS, CDR2 YYNGEE. The CDR3 has 17 residues. Trimming took 3 bases from V and 6 from J; bases not matched to a gene: 16. The CDR3: CASSASPSGGTWQTQYF. The CDR3 nucleotides read TGTGCCAGCAGCGCTTCGCCCAGCGGGGGCACTTGGCAGACCCAGTACTTC.

The chain couples TRBV5-1 to TRBJ1-2, with 7 bases fitting TRBD1. CDR3 length: 13 residues. The germline V gene has CDR1 SGHRS and CDR2 YFSETQ. V lost 4 bases, J lost 7 bases, and 7 bases stayed unmatched. The CDR3 is CASSLDRETGYTF. The CDR3 bases are TGCGCCAGCAGCCTCGACAGGGAAACTGGCTACACCTTC. Complete variable domain (other parts from reference TRBV5-1 and TRBJ1-2): KAGVTQTPRYLIKTRGQQVTLSCSPISGHRSVSWYQQTPGQGLQFLFEYFSETQRNKGNFPGRFSGRQFSNSRSEMNVSTLELGDSALYLCASSLDRETGYTFGSGTRLTVV.

Only a few counts were recorded for this clonotype. The J gene is TRBJ2-2, the V gene TRBV29-1; 7 bases align to TRBD1. Germline V gene sequence: CDR1 SQVTM, CDR2 ANQGSEA. The CDR3 is 16 residues long. V lost 0 bases, J lost 7 bases, and 11 bases stayed unmatched. CDR3 protein: CSVEDPIAGGGGELFF. The CDR3 coding sequence is TGCAGCGTTGAAGACCCCATCGCAGGGGGTGGCGGGGAGCTGTTTTTT.

This clonotype was counted between two and nine times. V and J are TRBV4-3 and TRBJ2-3, with TRBD1 matching over 11 bases. The trim removed 6 bases at V and 4 bases at J, leaving 3 bases unmatched. This CDR3 is 14 amino acids long. CDR1 is LGHNA, CDR2 YSLEER, per germline. The DNA of the CDR3 is TGCGCCAGCAGGCCGGGACAGGGGGCAGATACGCAGTATTTT. This codes for CASRPGQGADTQYF.